The following is a TCR beta chain sequence with its context. This clone occurred a few times. Its antigen is still unknown. No much larger clone exists at a distance of one base, and base qualities are not known. Taken from the germline V gene (reference sequence), the CDR1 and CDR2 loops are LNHDA and SQIVND. Between the V and J ends, shortened by 8 bases and 3 bases respectively, the junction contains 14 bases. The CDR3 contains 13 residues, cysteine and phenylalanine counted. The sequence is cut down to CDR3 DNA, 39 bases in frame from base 1. This sample is drawn from a study of T cell responses to AZD1222 COVID-19 vaccine (dated by TCRdb to the early 2020s). Study-level background: A total of over 230 trial participants underwent TCR sequencing, of whom 200 to 220 had received two doses of AZD1222 and about 25 had received two doses of the MenACWY control vaccine. Trial participants were enrolled into age subgroups of 18-55, 56-69 and 70-plus years, which contained about 150, 28 and 57 TCR-sequenced participants, respectively. Overall study outcomes, separate from this receptor: The vaccine-associated CD4 TCRs covered the entire spike protein, and the dominant responses fell in regions 160-218 and 743-854. In the small 56-69-year group, the increase in depth fell short of significance, most likely because of low power. Only a handful of AZD1222 recipients were SARS-CoV-2 seropositive at baseline, limiting conclusions about previously exposed vaccinees. Reportedly, close to half of the unique spike-specific TCRs recognized epitopes lying outside the regions that are mutated in the B.1.351 and B.1.1.7 variants. A significant rise in spike-specific TCR breadth and depth was observed after two AZD1222 doses relative to day 0 and relative to MenACWY recipients. Participants were mostly white British and included more females than males, and it was suggested by the authors that clonal diversity may have been underestimated. No day 14 peak-response samples were available, so repertoires were characterized only after the peak T cell response.

The CDR3 regions of human TCRbeta chains were analyzed by immunosequencing. Concerning the study's data processing: TCRs in the repertoires were matched against a reference library of SARS-CoV-2-specific TCRs that had been generated with the MIRA antigen-specificity platform. Breadth was defined as the fraction of unique TCRs that were SARS-CoV-2-associated. Depth was defined as the fraction of total T cells that were SARS-CoV-2-associated. Using the MIRA data, each spike-specific TCR was mapped to the spike region that the TCR reacts to and placed in a CD4 or CD8 class. Log10-transformed breadth and depth values were compared by one-way ANOVA with Sidak's multiple comparisons tests. TCRdb's version of the immuneACCESS table is confined to in-frame rearrangements and falls short of the full clone set. An unresolved V gene accounts for under half of the shortfall where checked; the remainder is of unknown origin. The D gene and trimming were derived from the DNA, and the V and J assignments and clone size from that table. A total of 100,000 to 150,000 clones appear in this sample, more than 75% of them only once. The top ten clones comprise 3.5% of the sample.

The meaning of the sample's time point label: about 28 days (+/-7) after the second vaccine dose. AZD1222 recipients whose second dose came at about 4 weeks and those whose second dose came at about 12 weeks were combined into one group, since spike-specific TCR depth and breadth did not differ between the two schedules. Samples from vaccinated people were obtained from the UK trials COV001 and COV002, which included a single-blind randomized controlled phase 2/3 trial of AZD1222 (ChAdOx1 nCoV-19) in healthy adults. Trial participant PBMC samples were collected at day 0 and day 28 after the second dose for TCRbeta chain sequencing.

The sequence is built from TRBV19 and TRBJ2-7, with the D gene too uncertain to name. This material consisted of peripheral blood, taken 28 days after the second AZD1222 dose. The TCR was taken from an adult who received the AZD1222 COVID-19 vaccine. The DNA sequence is given as TGTGCCAGTGGGTTTGGGGAACTCTACGAGCAGTACTTC. Translated, it reads CASGFGELYEQYF.